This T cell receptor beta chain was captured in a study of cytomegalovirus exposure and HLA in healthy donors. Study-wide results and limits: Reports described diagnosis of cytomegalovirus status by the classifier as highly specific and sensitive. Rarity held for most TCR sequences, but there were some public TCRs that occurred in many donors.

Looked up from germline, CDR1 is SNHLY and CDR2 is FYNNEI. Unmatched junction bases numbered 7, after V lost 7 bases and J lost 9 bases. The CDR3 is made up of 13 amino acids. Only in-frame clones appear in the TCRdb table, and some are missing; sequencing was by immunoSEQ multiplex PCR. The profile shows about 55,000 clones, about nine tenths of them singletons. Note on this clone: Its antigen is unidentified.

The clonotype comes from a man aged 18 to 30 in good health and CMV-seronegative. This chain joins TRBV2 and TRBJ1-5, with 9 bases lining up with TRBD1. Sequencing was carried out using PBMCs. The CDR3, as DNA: TGTGCCAGCAAAACAGGGGGCAACGGGCCCCAGCATTTT. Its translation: CASKTGGNGPQHF. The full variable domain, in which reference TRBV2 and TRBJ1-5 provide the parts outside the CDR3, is EPEVTQTPSHQVTQMGQEVILRCVPISNHLYFYWYRQILGQKVEFLVSFYNNEISEKSEIFDDQFSVERPDGSNFTLKIRSTKLEDSAMYFCASKTGGNGPQHFGDGTRLSIL.